The 17 T cell receptor beta chains in this list originate from one sample, sequenced in a study of T cell clonotyping in hematopoietic cell transplantation. As for time point: recipient sample about 28 days before transplant, after cytoreduction. Sequencing used immunoSEQ multiplex PCR; TCRdb keeps in-frame clones, though not all of them. The profile covers more than 70,000 clones, with roughly 95% appearing a single time and roughly 1.5% taken by the ten largest. The sample consisted of peripheral blood mononuclear cells, taken before stem cell transplant. These receptors were collected from a woman aged 45-60 years with acute myeloid leukemia. Some clones in this sample may be carry-over from other donors' samples.

The chain has TRBV9 and TRBJ2-3; D might be TRBD1 or TRBD2, each matching 6 bases. The V and J ends lost 4 bases and 6 bases respectively, with 12 bases between them. This CDR3 region has 13 residues. Germline values: CDR1 SGDLS, CDR2 YYNGEE. The CDR3 loop reads CASSYGGPDTQYF. CDR3 DNA: TGTGCCAGCAGCTACGGGGGCCCCGATACGCAGTATTTT.

The chain links TRBV7-6 to TRBJ1-2; TRBD1 aligns across 7 bases. V shed 0 bases and J 4 bases; nucleotides not matched to a gene: 2. The germline CDR1 and CDR2 sequences are SGHVS and FNYEAQ. This CDR3 is 14 amino acids long. CDR3 loop: CASSLAAGGYGYTF. The CDR3 nucleotides read TGTGCCAGCAGCTTAGCAGCAGGGGGCTATGGCTACACCTTC.

The chain employs TRBV28 and TRBJ1-5; D is unresolved. The CDR3 extends over 13 amino acids. The ends were cut back, 10 bases at V and 4 bases at J, with 14 bases in the middle. The V gene's germline CDR1 is MDHEN and CDR2 SYDVKM. CDR3 loop: CAISVGRNQPQHF. In nucleotides, the CDR3 is TGTGCCATCTCTGTGGGCAGGAATCAGCCCCAGCATTTT.

The chain links TRBV7-9 to TRBJ2-1; 7 bases map to TRBD2. In germline, CDR1 is SEHNR, CDR2 FQNEAQ (reference sequence). J gave up 5 bases and V 5 bases, and 15 bases lay outside the gene matches. CDR3 length: 17 residues. The CDR3 DNA is TGTGCCAGCAGCGCCACAATCGGGGGGAGGGGTGACAATGAGCAGTTCTTC. This gives the protein CASSATIGGRGDNEQFF. Full variable domain (rest looked up from reference TRBV7-9 and TRBJ2-1): DTGVSQNPRHKITKRGQNVTFRCDPISEHNRLYWYRQTLGQGPEFLTYFQNEAQLEKSRLLSDRFSAERPKGSFSTLEIQRTEQGDSAMYLCASSATIGGRGDNEQFFGPGTRLTVL.

The rearrangement joins TRBV11-1 to TRBJ2-1; D perhaps matches TRBD1 (6 bases). V lost 5 bases to trimming and J lost 3 bases, with 11 bases between them. This CDR3 is 14 amino acids long. Germline CDR1 reads SGHAT; CDR2 reads FQDESV (reference sequence). CDR3 sequence: CASSPGQSYNEQFF. The CDR3 nucleotides read TGTGCCAGCAGCCCCGGACAGAGCTACAATGAGCAGTTCTTC.

V and J are TRBV7-8 and TRBJ1-1; the D gene is possibly TRBD1 (6 bases). Germline CDR1 is SGHVS and CDR2 is FQNEAQ. Deletions cut 1 base from V and 8 bases from J, with 17 bases between. The CDR3 loop spans 15 amino acids. Written as DNA, the CDR3 is TGTGCCAGCAGCTTAGTTGGAGGGACAAAGCGCGAAGCTTTCTTT. Protein: CASSLVGGTKREAFF.

The chain's CDR3 is CASSLESPQPQHF. The CDR3, as DNA: TGTGCCAGCAGCTTAGAGTCCCCTCAGCCCCAGCATTTT. V and J are TRBV7-8 and TRBJ1-5; D unclear. CDR1 SGHVS and CDR2 FQNEAQ come from the germline V gene. The CDR3 totals 13 residues. Trimming shortened V by 1 base and J by 6 bases, and 7 bases separated the two germline ends.

The V gene is TRBV9, the J gene TRBJ1-6; D call uncertain. Trimming cost V 0 bases and J 2 bases, with 6 bases left between them. The CDR3 is 15 amino acids. Germline V gene sequence: CDR1 SGDLS, CDR2 YYNGEE. The CDR3 sequence is CASSVEAAYNSPLHF. DNA for the CDR3: TGTGCCAGCAGCGTAGAGGCAGCCTATAATTCACCCCTCCACTTT.

This chain joins TRBV27 and TRBJ1-6; no clear D gene. The V end lost 7 bases, the J end lost 1 base, and 11 bases lay between the germline ends. CDR1 MNHEY and CDR2 SMNVEV come from the germline V gene (reference sequence). The CDR3 has 15 amino acids. This chain's CDR3 is CASTVSLSYNSPLHF. DNA for the CDR3: TGTGCCAGCACTGTCAGCCTATCCTATAATTCACCCCTCCACTTT.

The genes are TRBV6-5 and TRBJ1-2; TRBD1 agrees at 7 bases. Looked up from germline, CDR1 is MNHEY and CDR2 is SVGAGI. The CDR3 runs to 14 residues. The V segment lost 8 bases and the J segment 3 bases; nucleotides outside the gene matches: 9. The CDR3 spells CASLRTGTDYGYTF. The CDR3, as DNA: TGTGCCAGCCTCCGAACCGGGACAGACTATGGCTACACCTTC.

The gene calls are TRBV28 and TRBJ2-7, with 10 bases identical to TRBD2. Germline CDR1 reads MDHEN; CDR2 reads SYDVKM. The junction had 13 bases not matched to a gene; V was cut back by 5 bases and J by 6 bases. The CDR3 sequence is 16 residues long. CDR3 coding DNA: TGTGCCAGCAGTGGGCTAGCGGGAGCTTCCCAACTCGAGCAGTACTTC. Translated, it gives CASSGLAGASQLEQYF. The variable domain in full, with the rest retrieved from reference TRBV28 and TRBJ2-7, is DVKVTQSSRYLVKRTGEKVFLECVQDMDHENMFWYRQDPGLGLRLIYFSYDVKMKEKGDIPEGYSVSREKKERFSLILESASTNQTSMYLCASSGLAGASQLEQYFGPGTRLTVT.

V is TRBV6-1 and J is TRBJ1-2; D uncertain. The germline V and J ends were trimmed by 4 bases and 4 bases, with 10 bases remaining between them. The CDR3 has 13 residues. Germline assignment: CDR1 MNHNS and CDR2 SASEGT. This chain's CDR3 is CASSGSTLYGYTF. CDR3 sequence (DNA): TGTGCCAGCAGTGGATCTACCCTCTATGGCTACACCTTC.

V gene TRBV6-1 combines with J gene TRBJ1-3; 8 bases line up with TRBD1. Germline-derived CDR1 and CDR2 are MNHNS and SASEGT. After removal of 2 bases from V and 3 bases from J, the junction contained 6 bases not matched to a gene. The CDR3 length is 16 residues. CDR3 in amino acids: CASSERTGRVGNTIYF. DNA for the CDR3: TGTGCCAGCAGTGAAAGGACAGGGCGGGTTGGAAACACCATATATTTT.

The genes are TRBV29-1 and TRBJ2-1; D possibly uses TRBD1 or TRBD2 (5 bases each). Trimming removed 5 bases at V and 5 bases at J, with 13 bases between. Germline V gives CDR1 SQVTM, CDR2 ANQGSEA. There are 13 residues in the CDR3. CDR3 DNA sequence: TGCAGCGTTAAGCCGGGACCGAACAATGAGCAGTTCTTC. As protein: CSVKPGPNNEQFF.

The V gene is TRBV13, the J gene TRBJ2-5; tentatively, D is TRBD2 (5 bases). This CDR3 contains 16 residues. Trimming shortened V by 5 bases and J by 2 bases, and 18 bases separated the two germline ends. The germline V gene has CDR1 PRHDT and CDR2 FYEKMQ (reference sequence). The CDR3 protein is CASSPPGNDYQETQYF. The CDR3 nucleotides read TGTGCCAGCAGCCCCCCGGGGAATGACTATCAAGAGACCCAGTACTTC.

The chain has TRBV2 and TRBJ1-2, with no clear D. Germline loops: CDR1 SNHLY, CDR2 FYNNEI. This CDR3 is built from 11 residues. The V end was cut by 7 bases, the J end by 10 bases, with 13 bases between. The CDR3 spells CASNFGETYTF. CDR3 bases: TGTGCCAGCAACTTTGGGGAGACCTACACCTTC.

The genes are TRBV4-1 and TRBJ2-1; 15 positions match TRBD2. Germline V CDR1 and CDR2: MGHRA, YSYEKL. V was pared by 6 bases and J by 2 bases, with 11 bases of the junction left unmatched. The CDR3 spans 19 residues. Here the CDR3 reads CASRQRTSGGAVAYNEQFF. DNA for the CDR3: TGCGCCAGCAGACAGAGGACTAGCGGGGGGGCAGTGGCCTACAATGAGCAGTTCTTC.